These 2 T cell receptor beta chains share one sample of origin, sequenced in a study of blood T cell repertoires in COVID-19 (dated by TCRdb to 2018 to 2021). Library preparation employed the immunoSEQ multiplex PCR assay. Here the immuneACCESS table is served through TCRdb, limited to in-frame sequences with V and J called. Missing clones are a known gap in these copies; in checked studies unresolved V genes cover under half, and the rest lacks a known reason. Counted in this sample were about 270,000 clones; around 84% of them appeared once. The leading ten clones occupy roughly 1.5% of the sample. Sequenced sample: peripheral blood. These receptors all stem from a human donor with COVID-19, enrolled during active disease. The donor label of this sample is uncertain.

This chain joins TRBV5-1 and TRBJ2-7; perhaps TRBD2 as D (6 bases). The CDR3 has 16 residues. V was pared by 1 base and J by 3 bases, with 17 bases between. Germline V gives CDR1 SGHRS, CDR2 YFSETQ. CDR3 region: CASSLNVPGDRYEQYF. The CDR3 DNA is TGCGCCAGCAGCTTGAATGTTCCGGGAGACCGCTACGAGCAGTACTTC.

This clone has a count of ten or more. The chain recombines TRBV19 with TRBJ1-5, with 9 bases identical to TRBD1. V gave up 1 base and J gave up 1 base; unmatched junction bases: 8. Looked up from germline, CDR1 is LNHDA and CDR2 is SQIVND (reference sequence). There are 18 residues in the CDR3. The CDR3 region has the DNA TGTGCCAGTAGTATAGCCCCTCAACAGGGGGCAAGCAATCAGCCCCAGCATTTT. As protein: CASSIAPQQGASNQPQHF.